Listed here are 24 T cell receptor beta chains from one sample, sequenced in a study of T cell repertoires in cytomegalovirus infection. TCRdb re-called the reads with MiXCR, one entry per CDR3 protein. The sample yields about 530,000 distinct CDR3 sequences, about 25% seen once. Sequencing used PBMCs. Receptor source: a human donor in good health (CMV status not recorded). Some clones in this sample may be carry-over from other donors' samples.

This clonotype was found many times. CDR3 coding DNA: TGCGCCAGCAGCCCACTAGCGGGAGGTCTCAATGAGCAGTTCTTC. It specifies CASSPLAGGLNEQFF. This sequence joins TRBV4-1 and TRBJ2-1; the match to TRBD2 covers 12 bases. V lost 4 bases to trimming and J lost 6 bases; unmatched junction nucleotides: 4. The CDR3 runs to 15 residues. Germline V CDR1 and CDR2: MGHRA, YSYEKL.

This clonotype has at least ten counts. CDR3 coding DNA: TGTGCCAGCAGCCCCAAGAGGGGGGCTGAAGCTTTCTTT. Its translation is CASSPKRGAEAFF. J is TRBJ1-1 and V is TRBV7-2; D perhaps matches TRBD1 (6 bases). Germline values: CDR1 SGHTA, CDR2 FQGNSA. Between the trimmed V and J ends, which lost 5 bases and 6 bases, there was a span of 13 bases. This CDR3 is 13 amino acids long.

For this clonotype: A much bigger clone sits one base away, suggesting this may be a read error. The chain recombines TRBV7-2 with TRBJ2-3; 12 bases match TRBD2. This CDR3 region has 17 residues. The germline gives CDR1 SGHTA, CDR2 FQGNSA. The V and J ends lost 6 bases and 3 bases, in that order; junction bases with no gene match: 10. The DNA for the CDR3 is TGTGCCAGCAGGCCCTCCGGACTAGCGGGACCGACAGATACGCAGTATTTT. This codes for CASRPSGLAGPTDTQYF.

The table lists this clonotype with a few counts. This rearrangement joins TRBV19 to TRBJ2-5; 10 bases are a match to TRBD2. This CDR3 has 15 amino acids. Germline lookup yields CDR1 LNHDA and CDR2 SQIVND (reference sequence). Trimming removed 5 bases from V and 0 bases from J; junction bases left unmatched: 3. The CDR3 sequence: CASSFGTSDQETQYF. CDR3 nucleotide sequence: TGTGCCAGTAGTTTTGGGACTAGCGACCAAGAGACCCAGTACTTC.

This clonotype has a handful of counts. This rearrangement joins TRBV12-3 or TRBV12-4 to TRBJ2-3; weak D call: TRBD2 (5 bases). V dropped 6 bases and J dropped 4 bases, with 14 bases sitting between them. The CDR3 covers 14 residues. CDR3 nucleotides: TGTGCCAGCAGGCCCCACGGGAACCCAGATACGCAGTATTTT. It encodes CASRPHGNPDTQYF.

This sequence joins TRBV20-1 and TRBJ2-1; D possibly corresponds to TRBD2 (5 bases). Germline CDR1 is DFQATT and CDR2 is SNEGSKA (reference sequence). This CDR3 comprises 15 residues. Trimming shortened V by 3 bases and J by 0 bases, and 12 bases separated the two germline ends. CDR3 sequence reads: CSASPPAGSYNEQFF. The CDR3 nucleotides read TGCAGTGCTAGTCCCCCCGCGGGCTCCTACAATGAGCAGTTCTTC.

The chain combines TRBV7-2 with TRBJ1-4; TRBD1 aligns across 7 bases. Germline CDR1 and CDR2: SGHTA and FQGNSA. The V segment lost 5 bases and the J segment 8 bases; nucleotides outside the gene matches: 11. The CDR3 has 15 residues. CDR3 protein: CASSPRQGLGEKLFF. CDR3 nucleotides: TGTGCCAGCAGCCCTAGACAGGGATTGGGCGAAAAACTGTTTTTT.

This sequence joins TRBV10-3 and TRBJ2-5; TRBD2 might be the D (6 bases). Germline V gives CDR1 ENHRY, CDR2 SYGVKD. The CDR3 length is 14 residues. Trimming cost V 2 bases and J 4 bases, with 11 bases left between them. The CDR3 sequence is CAISEAGTVETQYF. DNA of the CDR3: TGTGCCATCAGTGAGGCGGGAACCGTAGAGACCCAGTACTTC.

This chain connects TRBV12-3 or TRBV12-4 to TRBJ1-1; maybe TRBD1 (6 bases). V was shortened by 8 bases and J by 4 bases, with 14 bases between the two germline ends. There are 13 residues in the CDR3. The CDR3 sequence is CASGIGGSTEAFF. CDR3 bases: TGTGCCAGCGGTATAGGGGGAAGCACTGAAGCTTTCTTT.

This rearrangement joins TRBV9 to TRBJ2-3; TRBD2 matches at 11 bases. J was trimmed by 4 bases and V by 0 bases; bases with no gene match: 4. Germline V gives CDR1 SGDLS, CDR2 YYNGEE. The CDR3 loop spans 16 amino acids. CDR3 nucleotides: TGTGCCAGCAGCGTAGAACTAGCGGGAGTTTCAGATACGCAGTATTTT. Its protein product is CASSVELAGVSDTQYF.

This chain uses TRBV11-2 with TRBJ2-2, with 7 bases that match TRBD1. Trimming removed 7 bases from V and 5 bases from J; junction bases left unmatched: 7. CDR1 SGHAT and CDR2 FQNNGV come from the germline V gene. The CDR3 is 14 amino acids. CDR3 loop: CASIIGGSTGELFF. The CDR3 DNA is TGTGCCAGCATCATAGGGGGCAGTACCGGGGAGCTGTTTTTT.

This clonotype was observed many times. V and J are TRBV12-3 or TRBV12-4 and TRBJ2-3; 10 bases align to TRBD1. V lost 4 bases to trimming and J lost 0 bases; unmatched junction nucleotides: 10. CDR3 size: 18 residues. This chain's CDR3 is CASSSRDRGTPSTDTQYF. CDR3 in DNA: TGTGCCAGCAGTTCCCGGGACAGGGGAACTCCAAGCACAGATACGCAGTATTTT.

V gene TRBV19 combines with J gene TRBJ1-4; no definite D call. Germline V lookup: CDR1 LNHDA, CDR2 SQIVND (reference sequence). The CDR3 is made up of 15 amino acids. The V and J ends lost 6 bases and 0 bases respectively, with 11 bases between them. The CDR3 here is CASSKDPATNEKLFF. The CDR3 region has the DNA TGTGCCAGTAGCAAAGACCCAGCAACTAATGAAAAACTGTTTTTT.

The chain combines TRBV18 with TRBJ1-2; 9 bases map to TRBD1. Per germline, CDR1 KGHSH and CDR2 LQKENI. The CDR3 covers 14 residues. V shed 2 bases, J shed 8 bases, and the junction held 6 bases outside the gene matches. CDR3 in DNA: TGTGCCAGCTCACCAACCGGGACAGGGAACGGCTACACCTTC. Residues: CASSPTGTGNGYTF.

The sample holds a few counts of this clonotype. The chain's CDR3 is CASSTKDWSNSPLHF. CDR3 DNA: TGTGCCAGTAGCACCAAAGATTGGAGTAATTCACCCCTCCACTTT. The V and J genes are TRBV12-3 or TRBV12-4 and TRBJ1-6; the D is unclear. The ends were cut back, 9 bases at V and 6 bases at J, with 18 bases in the middle. The CDR3 contains 15 residues.

The rearrangement joins TRBV7-9 to TRBJ2-5; no clear D gene. The CDR3 consists of 14 residues. Trimming cost V 2 bases and J 5 bases, with 12 bases left between them. CDR1 and CDR2 from the germline V gene are SEHNR and FQNEAQ (reference sequence). CDR3 region: CASSLNGLLETQYF. The DNA for the CDR3 is TGTGCCAGCAGCTTAAACGGCTTGCTGGAGACCCAGTACTTC. Supplemented by reference TRBV7-9 and TRBJ2-5, the full variable domain reads DTGVSQNPRHKITKRGQNVTFRCDPISEHNRLYWYRQTLGQGPEFLTYFQNEAQLEKSRLLSDRFSAERPKGSFSTLEIQRTEQGDSAMYLCASSLNGLLETQYFGPGTRLLVL.

This clonotype was detected once. The rearrangement uses TRBV7-4 and TRBJ1-1; 8 nucleotides align to TRBD1. The CDR3 is made up of 14 amino acids. V lost 3 bases, J lost 7 bases, and 7 bases stayed unmatched. Looked up from germline, CDR1 is SGHVT and CDR2 is SQSDAQ. For the CDR3, the DNA is TGTGCCAGCAGCTTTGGACAGGGAGTAAATGAAGCTTTCTTT. Protein product: CASSFGQGVNEAFF.

The chain carries TRBV6-5 and TRBJ2-6; 13 bases match TRBD2. The V and J ends lost 0 bases and 2 bases, in that order; junction bases with no gene match: 4. This CDR3 has 19 amino acids. Germline values: CDR1 MNHEY, CDR2 SVGAGI. The CDR3 DNA sequence: TGTGCCAGCAGTTACTCGGTTACTAGCGGGAGGGCTGGGGCCAACGTCCTGACTTTC. Amino acids: CASSYSVTSGRAGANVLTF.

The sample holds many counts of this clonotype. The V and J genes are TRBV6-1 and TRBJ2-1; 14 bases align to TRBD2. V shed 5 bases and J 6 bases; nucleotides not matched to a gene: 9. The CDR3 sequence is 17 residues long. Germline-derived CDR1 and CDR2 are MNHNS and SASEGT. The DNA of the CDR3 is TGTGCCAGCAGTCAGACTAGCGGGAGGGCCTTTACCAATGAGCAGTTCTTC. Its protein product is CASSQTSGRAFTNEQFF.

In its sample, this clonotype was seen many times. V and J are TRBV7-2 and TRBJ2-7; 9 nucleotides align to TRBD2. The V gene end was trimmed by 5 bases and the J gene end by 9 bases; junction bases not matched to a gene: 26. CDR1 is SGHTA, CDR2 FQGNSA, per germline. There are 19 residues in the CDR3. Here the CDR3 reads CASSGSAQILAGQRGGQYF. CDR3 nucleotides: TGTGCCAGCAGCGGTTCAGCCCAGATACTAGCGGGTCAACGGGGAGGGCAGTACTTC.

The J gene is TRBJ2-7, the V gene TRBV20-1; D not certain. CDR3 length: 12 amino acids. Trimming cost V 0 bases and J 1 base, with 4 bases left between them. Germline lookup yields CDR1 DFQATT and CDR2 SNEGSKA (reference sequence). The CDR3 DNA reads TGCAGTGCTAGAGAATCATCCTACGAGCAGTACTTC. Residues: CSARESSYEQYF.

This clonotype was counted at least ten times. The chain is built from TRBV7-3 and TRBJ2-1; 8 nucleotides match TRBD2. Germline V gene data show CDR1 as SGHTA and CDR2 as FQGTGA. The CDR3 is 15 residues long. V shed 1 base and J 5 bases; nucleotides not matched to a gene: 4. The CDR3 DNA reads as TGTGCCAGCAGCTTAAGCAGCGGGGGTCACAATGAGCAGTTCTTC. Its protein product is CASSLSSGGHNEQFF.

The chain couples TRBV28 to TRBJ2-7; D possibly corresponds to TRBD1 (6 bases). CDR1 and CDR2 from the germline V gene are MDHEN and SYDVKM. Trimming left V 4 bases short and J 3 bases short, with 10 bases between. The CDR3 is made up of 13 amino acids. CDR3 coding DNA: TGTGCCAGCAGTTCCGGACAGTACTACGAGCAGTACGTC. Protein sequence: CASSSGQYYEQYV.

This clonotype was detected ten times or more. For the CDR3, the DNA is TGTGCCAGCAGTTTGTGGGTAAAAGGCACTGAAGCTTTCTTT. The encoded protein is CASSLWVKGTEAFF. The chain recombines TRBV12-3 or TRBV12-4 with TRBJ1-1; D ambiguous. V was trimmed by 3 bases and J by 4 bases, leaving 12 bases between them. There are 14 residues in the CDR3.